Below, 17 T cell receptor beta chains from the same sample are listed, as sequenced in a study of molecular identifiers for immune sequencing clone quantification. TCRdb re-derived calls from the PCR reads in MiXCR, one entry per CDR3 protein. The data show about 510,000 distinct CDR3 sequences, 25% seen once. The sample consisted of naive CD8+ T cells from blood, with Jurkat cell RNA spiked in. The sample's subset: FACS-sorted CD8+CD4-CCR7+CD45RA+ naive T cells. The source is a human donor in good health. Some libraries in this study had Jurkat cell RNA spiked in.

This clonotype was observed many times. The J gene is TRBJ2-3, the V gene TRBV4-3; D unclear. V dropped 1 base and J dropped 0 bases, with 11 bases sitting between them. The CDR3 covers 16 residues. Germline V gene lookup returns CDR1 LGHNA and CDR2 YSLEER. The CDR3 DNA is TGCGCCAGCAGCCAAGGGGGTAGCTTAAGCACAGATACGCAGTATTTT. The encoded protein is CASSQGGSLSTDTQYF.

This clonotype occurred many times. This chain joins TRBV5-4 and TRBJ1-2; a possible D gene is TRBD1 (5 bases). Per the germline V gene, CDR1 is SGHNT and CDR2 is YYREEE (reference sequence). V was clipped by 0 bases and J by 2 bases, with 17 bases between them. There are 17 residues in the CDR3. The CDR3 reads CASSLAAWAGRNYGYTF. CDR3 coding DNA: TGTGCCAGCAGCTTGGCCGCTTGGGCAGGGCGAAACTATGGCTACACCTTC.

V and J are TRBV5-1 and TRBJ2-7; the D gene is possibly TRBD2 (6 bases). Germline-derived CDR1 and CDR2 are SGHRS and YFSETQ. Between the trimmed V and J ends, which lost 4 bases and 5 bases, there was a span of 25 bases. The CDR3 has 17 amino acids. The CDR3: CASSRTAGKSTFHEQYF. The CDR3 DNA sequence: TGCGCCAGCAGCCGGACCGCGGGGAAAAGCACCTTCCACGAGCAGTACTTC. The full variable domain, rest sourced from reference TRBV5-1 and TRBJ2-7, is KAGVTQTPRYLIKTRGQQVTLSCSPISGHRSVSWYQQTPGQGLQFLFEYFSETQRNKGNFPGRFSGRQFSNSRSEMNVSTLELGDSALYLCASSRTAGKSTFHEQYFGPGTRLTVT.

This clonotype was seen a handful of times. Since a much larger clone is just one base distant, this may be a read error. The chain employs TRBV7-9 and TRBJ2-7, with TRBD2 matching 9 bases. Germline trimming cut 1 base from V and 3 bases from J; bases unmatched to any gene: 1. CDR3 length equals 14 residues. Per germline, CDR1 SEHNR and CDR2 FQNEAQ (reference sequence). This CDR3 reads CASSLGTSVYEQYF. The DNA for the CDR3 is TGTGCCAGCAGCTTAGGGACTAGCGTCTACGAGCAGTACTTC.

This clonotype was seen many times. This chain uses TRBV20-1 with TRBJ2-3; tentatively, D is TRBD1 or TRBD2 (5 bases each). The germline gives CDR1 DFQATT, CDR2 SNEGSKA (reference sequence). The CDR3 spans 19 residues. Deletions cut 6 bases from V and 0 bases from J, with 28 bases between. The CDR3 region is CSAPGDRGRGGVSTDTQYF. The CDR3 nucleotides are TGCAGTGCCCCCGGGGACCGAGGACGGGGCGGAGTGAGCACAGATACGCAGTATTTT.

For this clonotype: One base away lies a much larger clone, so this may be a sequencing read error. The V gene is TRBV7-9, the J gene TRBJ2-3; tentative D call: TRBD2 (6 bases). The germline CDR1 and CDR2 sequences are SEHNR and FQNEAQ (reference sequence). The CDR3 is 13 residues long. The CDR3, as DNA: TGTGCCAGCAGGGAGGGGATCACAGAGACGCAGTATTTT. Translating it yields CASREGITETQYF.

On this clonotype itself: A read error is possible here, since a much larger clone lies one base away. The J gene is TRBJ2-7, the V gene TRBV4-1, with 8 bases matching TRBD2. This CDR3 contains 16 residues. From germline, CDR1 is MGHRA and CDR2 YSYEKL. In DNA form, the CDR3 reads TGCGCCAGCAGCCAAGTTAGCGGGGCCAGCTCCTACGAGCGGTACTTC. Its protein is CASSQVSGASSYERYF.

As to this clonotype: A clone one base away is much larger, so this may be a read error. This chain uses TRBV6-5 with TRBJ2-5, with D unresolved. Germline V lookup: CDR1 MNHEY, CDR2 SVGAGI. CDR3 size: 13 residues. The CDR3 bases are TGTGCCAGCAGTTCTCGACTGAATCGGACCCAGAACTTC. Its translation is CASSSRLNRTQNF.

This chain uses TRBV9 with TRBJ2-2; TRBD1 matches at 7 bases. The junction had 4 bases not matched to a gene; V was cut back by 4 bases and J by 1 base. Germline-derived CDR1 and CDR2 are SGDLS and YYNGEE. The CDR3 length is 15 residues. The CDR3 nucleotides are TGTGCCAGCAGCTGGGACAGACAGAACACCGGGGAGCTGTTTTTT. It codes for CASSWDRQNTGELFF.

The genes are TRBV20-1 and TRBJ2-7, with TRBD1 identical over 7 bases. The CDR3 is made up of 14 amino acids. The germline V gene has CDR1 DFQATT and CDR2 SNEGSKA (reference sequence). With 5 bases clipped from V and 3 bases from J, the junction kept 10 bases outside the gene matches. In DNA, the CDR3 is TGCAGTGCTGTCGGGACAGACCTTTTCTACGAGCAGTACTTC. It translates to CSAVGTDLFYEQYF.

CDR3 amino acids: CASSARQGALFEAFF. The CDR3 DNA sequence: TGTGCCAGTAGTGCTCGACAGGGGGCCCTTTTTGAAGCTTTCTTT. The chain recombines TRBV19 with TRBJ1-1; 10 nucleotides agree with TRBD1. The ends lost 5 bases at V and 7 bases at J; junction bases unmatched: 10. This CDR3 is built from 15 residues. Germline CDR1 and CDR2: LNHDA and SQIVND (reference sequence).

V usage is TRBV5-8 and J usage is TRBJ1-5; D is possibly TRBD1 (5 bases). The V and J ends lost 7 bases and 5 bases respectively, with 16 bases between them. The CDR3 covers 14 residues. Germline values: CDR1 SGHTS, CDR2 YDEGEE. CDR3 sequence reads: CASSSVWGDQPQHF. CDR3 DNA sequence: TGTGCCAGCTCCAGCGTCTGGGGCGATCAGCCCCAGCATTTT.

In this sample, this clonotype turned up a few times. The chain carries TRBV7-6 and TRBJ2-2, with 7 nucleotides matching TRBD2. The J segment lost 0 bases and the V segment lost 5 bases, leaving 12 bases of the junction unmatched. The CDR3 contains 18 residues. Germline CDR1 reads SGHVS; CDR2 reads FNYEAQ. The CDR3: CASSPPFGGIANTGELFF. CDR3 coding DNA: TGTGCCAGCAGCCCCCCTTTCGGGGGGATTGCGAACACCGGGGAGCTGTTTTTT.

The chain is built from TRBV15 and TRBJ1-1, with D possibly matching TRBD1 (5 bases). This CDR3 has 16 amino acids. Germline CDR1 LNHNV, CDR2 YYDKDF (reference sequence). V lost 0 bases and J 2 bases, leaving 13 bases between the germline ends. The CDR3 is CATSRERGIQNTEAFF. DNA of the CDR3: TGTGCCACCAGCAGAGAGCGGGGCATACAAAACACTGAAGCTTTCTTT.

The sample holds a few counts of this clonotype. J is TRBJ2-7 and V is TRBV20-1; D ambiguous. The ends were cut back, 6 bases at V and 3 bases at J, with 9 bases in the middle. Germline V gene lookup returns CDR1 DFQATT and CDR2 SNEGSKA (reference sequence). This CDR3 has 11 residues. The CDR3 region has the DNA TGCAGTGCCAAAACCTACTACGAGCAGTACTTC. Encoded protein: CSAKTYYEQYF.

This clonotype has a handful of counts. This chain connects TRBV12-3 or TRBV12-4 to TRBJ1-2; perhaps TRBD1 as D (6 bases). The CDR3 is made up of 15 amino acids. Between the trimmed V and J ends, which lost 5 bases and 6 bases, there was a span of 19 bases. CDR3 residues: CASSPRAGEPNGYTF. The CDR3 bases are TGTGCCAGCAGTCCACGGGCAGGGGAGCCTAATGGCTACACCTTC.

The chain couples TRBV5-1 to TRBJ2-5, with a weak D call TRBD1 (6 bases). Germline V gene lookup returns CDR1 SGHRS and CDR2 YFSETQ. V was cut by 1 base and J by 2 bases, with 9 bases left in between. The CDR3 has 14 residues. CDR3 bases: TGCGCCAGCAGCTTGAGGACAGTACAAGAGACCCAGTACTTC. Translation: CASSLRTVQETQYF.